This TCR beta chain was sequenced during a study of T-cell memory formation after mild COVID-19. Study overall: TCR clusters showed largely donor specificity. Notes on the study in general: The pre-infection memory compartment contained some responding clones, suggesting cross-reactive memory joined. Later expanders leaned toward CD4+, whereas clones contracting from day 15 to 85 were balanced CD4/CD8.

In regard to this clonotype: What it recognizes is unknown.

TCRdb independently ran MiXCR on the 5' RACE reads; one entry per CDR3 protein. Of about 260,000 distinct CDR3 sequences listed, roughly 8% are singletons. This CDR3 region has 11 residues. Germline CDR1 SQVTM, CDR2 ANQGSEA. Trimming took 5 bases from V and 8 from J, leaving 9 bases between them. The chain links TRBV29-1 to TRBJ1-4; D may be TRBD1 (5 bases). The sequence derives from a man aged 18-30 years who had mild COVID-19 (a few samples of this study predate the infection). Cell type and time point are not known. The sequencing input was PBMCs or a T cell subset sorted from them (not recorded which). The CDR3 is CSVHEGEKLFF. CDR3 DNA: TGCAGCGTTCATGAGGGGGAAAAACTGTTTTTT.